The entry below gives a single T cell receptor (beta chain) sequence along with its context. Its antigen is currently unknown. This sample was included in a study of T-cell reconstitution after alpha-beta-depleted transplantation in children. Study results and limitations: Surviving recipient cells, namely T cells and thymic progenitors, were the source of high day-60 TCRbeta diversity in some patients. One year after transplant, T-cell counts and diversity came mostly from newly produced T cells.

The TCRbeta library incorporated unique molecular identifiers. Each CDR3 protein gets one entry after TCRdb re-called the PCR reads with MiXCR. The repertoire has about 350,000 distinct CDR3 sequences, around 15% of them found once; the top ten carry roughly 41%. V lost 8 bases, J lost 2 bases, and 13 bases lay in between. The germline CDR1 and CDR2 sequences are MNHNS and SASEGT. The CDR3 has 13 residues. The sample was PBMCs, mostly from graft donor cells, taken 360 days after TCRalphabeta/CD19-depleted stem cell transplant. This TCR was sampled from a male patient between 2 and 15 years old who had a stem cell transplant for acute lymphoblastic leukemia, so the T cells may come from the graft donor. V usage is TRBV6-1 and J usage is TRBJ2-7, with D possibly matching TRBD1 (6 bases). The CDR3: CASGRTAAYEQYF. In nucleotides, the CDR3 is TGTGCCAGCGGAAGGACAGCCGCCTACGAGCAGTACTTC.